This TCR beta chain was sequenced for a study of T cells in Graves' hyperthyroidism and ophthalmopathy. The V gene lost 2 bases and the J gene lost 13 bases, with 21 bases spanning the gap. Germline V gene sequence: CDR1 MDHEN, CDR2 SYDVKM. This CDR3 contains 16 residues. The sample holds a few counts of this clonotype. There were TCR beta CDR3 regions amplified from RNA transcripts. In the first-round RT-PCR of the TCR CDR3, the HTBI primer set was used. Via MiXCR, TCRdb re-called the multiplex PCR reads, giving one row per CDR3 protein. This sample has 800,000 or so distinct CDR3 sequences, with roughly 40% found just once.

The sequencing input was blood. The clonotype comes from a man younger than 35 with Graves' hyperthyroidism. The genes are TRBV28 and TRBJ1-6; D is undetermined. The CDR3 here is CASSLPPYLTRRPLHF. CDR3 coding DNA: TGTGCCAGCAGTTTACCACCTTACCTGACCAGAAGGCCCCTCCACTTT. The full variable domain, with the rest looked up from reference TRBV28 and TRBJ1-6, is DVKVTQSSRYLVKRTGEKVFLECVQDMDHENMFWYRQDPGLGLRLIYFSYDVKMKEKGDIPEGYSVSREKKERFSLILESASTNQTSMYLCASSLPPYLTRRPLHFGNGTRLTVT.